The 9 T cell receptor beta chains below all came from one sample that was sequenced in a study of blood T cell repertoires in COVID-19. Here immunoSEQ multiplex PCR was the method, and the copy in TCRdb shows in-frame clones only, minus some. This table has more than 100,000 clones, approximately 86% appearing once. The specimen was peripheral blood. All receptors derive from a human donor in a cohort sampled during active COVID-19.

CDR3 amino acids: CRGGYGYTF. The DNA for the CDR3 is TGCAGAGGGGGCTATGGCTACACCTTC. The chain carries TRBV20-1 and TRBJ1-2; tentative D call: TRBD1 (6 bases). The germline V gene encodes CDR1 DFQATT and CDR2 SNEGSKA (reference sequence). The CDR3 totals 9 residues.

This clone was seen only a few times. The chain uses TRBV18 and TRBJ2-7; TRBD1 aligns across 8 bases. This CDR3 comprises 14 residues. V dropped 4 bases and J dropped 6; count of bases not matched to a gene: 8. CDR1 is KGHSH, CDR2 LQKENI, per germline. CDR3 protein: CASSLGTGAGEQYF. CDR3 nucleotide sequence: TGTGCCAGCTCACTGGGGACAGGAGCGGGCGAGCAGTACTTC.

The V and J genes are TRBV4-1 and TRBJ2-7; D is perhaps TRBD2 (6 bases). The CDR3 sequence is 17 residues long. Germline assignment: CDR1 MGHRA and CDR2 YSYEKL. With 0 bases removed from V and 0 bases from J, the gap between germline ends came to 15 bases. CDR3 in amino acids: CASSQDARENPSYEQYF. The CDR3 DNA reads as TGCGCCAGCAGCCAAGATGCACGGGAGAACCCCTCCTACGAGCAGTACTTC.

The rearrangement joins TRBV11-1 to TRBJ2-3, with a possible D match to TRBD2 (5 bases). Germline CDR1 is SGHAT and CDR2 is FQDESV (reference sequence). Trimming stripped 1 base from V and 5 bases from J, with 16 bases between. The CDR3 consists of 16 residues. CDR3 amino acids: CASSLVPGSGKDTQYF. The CDR3 DNA follows: TGTGCCAGCAGCTTAGTCCCCGGGTCCGGGAAAGATACGCAGTATTTT.

CDR3: CASARAGRSLSEAFF. For the CDR3, the DNA is TGTGCCAGCGCCCGGGCGGGGCGAAGCTTGTCCGAAGCTTTCTTT. The V and J genes are TRBV27 and TRBJ1-1; maybe TRBD1 (5 bases). Per the germline V gene, CDR1 is MNHEY and CDR2 is SMNVEV (reference sequence). V was shortened by 8 bases and J by 8 bases, with 24 bases between the two germline ends. The CDR3 is 15 amino acids.

The CDR3 region is CASRTAAGGSYEQYF. Written as DNA, the CDR3 is TGTGCCAGCAGGACTGCGGCAGGGGGCTCCTACGAGCAGTACTTC. The J gene is TRBJ2-7, the V gene TRBV27, with 7 bases that match TRBD1. Germline lookup yields CDR1 MNHEY and CDR2 SMNVEV (reference sequence). The CDR3 totals 15 residues. Trimming took 6 bases from V and 0 from J; bases not matched to a gene: 8.

V and J are TRBV9 and TRBJ1-4, with D possibly being TRBD1 (5 bases). The CDR3 runs to 15 residues. Trimming left V 0 bases short and J 7 bases short, with 13 bases between. Germline loops: CDR1 SGDLS, CDR2 YYNGEE. The CDR3 loop reads CASSVGGGAGEKLFF. DNA of the CDR3: TGTGCCAGCAGCGTAGGAGGAGGGGCTGGTGAAAAACTGTTTTTT.

This sequence joins TRBV7-9 and TRBJ2-3; 8 bases align to TRBD1. Germline CDR1 SEHNR, CDR2 FQNEAQ (reference sequence). With 0 bases clipped from V and 5 bases from J, the junction kept 7 bases outside the gene matches. This CDR3 is built from 16 residues. CDR3 sequence (DNA): TGTGCCAGCAGCTTAGCCGGCCAGGGGGCGAGAGATACGCAGTATTTT. It encodes CASSLAGQGARDTQYF.

This chain connects TRBV12-3 or TRBV12-4 to TRBJ2-1; D perhaps matches TRBD2 (6 bases). The CDR3 loop spans 13 amino acids. The CDR3 nucleotides read TGTGCTGGGGCGGCGGGACTCTACAATGAGCAGTTCTTC. This gives the protein CAGAAGLYNEQFF.